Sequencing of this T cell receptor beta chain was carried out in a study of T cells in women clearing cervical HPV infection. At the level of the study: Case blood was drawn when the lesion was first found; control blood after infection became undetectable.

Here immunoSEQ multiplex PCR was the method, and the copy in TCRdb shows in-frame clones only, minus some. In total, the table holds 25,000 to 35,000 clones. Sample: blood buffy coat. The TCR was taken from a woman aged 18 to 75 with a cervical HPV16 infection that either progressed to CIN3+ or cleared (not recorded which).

The chain's CDR3 is CSAVNPTASSYEQYF. The DNA read from the CDR3 is TGCAGTGCTGTAAACCCCACTGCTAGCTCCTACGAG. The V gene is TRBV20-1, the J gene TRBJ2-7, with D unresolved. Coverage ceases 3 residues before the CDR3 finishes, and the germline J gene fills in the end. The CDR3 spans 15 residues. The ends were cut back, 5 bases at V and 0 bases at J, with 17 bases in the middle. Germline V gene data show CDR1 as DFQATT and CDR2 as SNEGSKA (reference sequence).